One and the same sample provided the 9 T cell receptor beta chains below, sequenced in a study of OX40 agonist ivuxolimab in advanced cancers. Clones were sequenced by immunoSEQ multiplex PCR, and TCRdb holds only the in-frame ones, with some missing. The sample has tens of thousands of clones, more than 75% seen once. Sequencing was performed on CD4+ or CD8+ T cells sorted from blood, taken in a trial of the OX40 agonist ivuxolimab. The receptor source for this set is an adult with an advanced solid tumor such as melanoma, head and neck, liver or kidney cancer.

The CDR3 DNA sequence: TGTGCCAGCAGCTTTAACAGGGGATCGGACGAGCAGTACTTC. Translated: CASSFNRGSDEQYF. The rearrangement links TRBV5-4 to TRBJ2-7, with TRBD1 identical over 7 bases. The V gene's germline CDR1 is SGHNT and CDR2 YYREEE (reference sequence). The CDR3 spans 14 residues. Unmatched junction bases numbered 7, after V lost 2 bases and J lost 5 bases.

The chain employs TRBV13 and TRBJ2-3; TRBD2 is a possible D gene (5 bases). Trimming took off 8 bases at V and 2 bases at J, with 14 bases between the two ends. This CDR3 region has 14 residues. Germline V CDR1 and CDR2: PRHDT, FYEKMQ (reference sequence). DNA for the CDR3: TGTGCCAGCCCCAGAGGGATTAACACAGATACGCAGTATTTT. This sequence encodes CASPRGINTDTQYF.

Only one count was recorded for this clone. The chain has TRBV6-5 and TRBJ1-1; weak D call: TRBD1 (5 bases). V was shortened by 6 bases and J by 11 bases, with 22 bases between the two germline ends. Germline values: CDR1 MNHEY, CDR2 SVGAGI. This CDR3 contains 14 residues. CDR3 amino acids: CASSQDTGPLRAFF. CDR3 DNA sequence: TGTGCCAGCAGCCAGGACACAGGTCCCCTGAGGGCTTTCTTT.

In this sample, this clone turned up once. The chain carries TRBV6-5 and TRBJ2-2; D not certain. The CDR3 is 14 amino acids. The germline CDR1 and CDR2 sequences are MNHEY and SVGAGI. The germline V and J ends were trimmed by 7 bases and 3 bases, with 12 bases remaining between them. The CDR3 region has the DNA TGTGCCAGCACCCCAGAGCCTTACACCGGGGAGCTGTTTTTT. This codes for CASTPEPYTGELFF.

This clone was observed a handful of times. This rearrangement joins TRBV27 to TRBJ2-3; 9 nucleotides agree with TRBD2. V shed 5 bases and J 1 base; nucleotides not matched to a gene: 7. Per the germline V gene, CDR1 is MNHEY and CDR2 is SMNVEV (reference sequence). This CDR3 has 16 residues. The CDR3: CASSPYRLAGTDTQYF. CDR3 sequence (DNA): TGTGCCAGCAGTCCATACCGACTAGCGGGCACAGATACGCAGTATTTT.

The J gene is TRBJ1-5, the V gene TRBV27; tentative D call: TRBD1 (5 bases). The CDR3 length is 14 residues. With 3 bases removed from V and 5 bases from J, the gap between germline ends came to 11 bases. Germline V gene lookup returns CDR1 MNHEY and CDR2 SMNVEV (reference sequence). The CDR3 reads CASSFGGVDQPQHF. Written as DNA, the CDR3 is TGTGCCAGCAGTTTTGGGGGGGTAGATCAGCCCCAGCATTTT.

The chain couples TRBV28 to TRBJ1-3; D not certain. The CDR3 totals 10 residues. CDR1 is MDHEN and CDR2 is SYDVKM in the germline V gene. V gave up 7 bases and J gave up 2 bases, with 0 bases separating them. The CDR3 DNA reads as TGTGCCAGCACTGGAAACACCATATATTTT. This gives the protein CASTGNTIYF.

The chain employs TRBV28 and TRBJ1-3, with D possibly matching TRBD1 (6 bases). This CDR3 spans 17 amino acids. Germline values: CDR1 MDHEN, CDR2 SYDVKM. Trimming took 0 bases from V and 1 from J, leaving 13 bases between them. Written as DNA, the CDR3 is TGTGCCAGCAGTTTATGCATCTTGGACAGTTCTGGAAACACCATATATTTT. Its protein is CASSLCILDSSGNTIYF.

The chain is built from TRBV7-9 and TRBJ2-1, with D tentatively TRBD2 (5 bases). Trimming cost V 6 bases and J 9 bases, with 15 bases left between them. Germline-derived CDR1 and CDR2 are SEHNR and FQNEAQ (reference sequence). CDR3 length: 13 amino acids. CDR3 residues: CASRSKLVTEQFF. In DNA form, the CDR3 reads TGTGCCAGCAGGTCAAAACTAGTCACTGAGCAGTTCTTC.